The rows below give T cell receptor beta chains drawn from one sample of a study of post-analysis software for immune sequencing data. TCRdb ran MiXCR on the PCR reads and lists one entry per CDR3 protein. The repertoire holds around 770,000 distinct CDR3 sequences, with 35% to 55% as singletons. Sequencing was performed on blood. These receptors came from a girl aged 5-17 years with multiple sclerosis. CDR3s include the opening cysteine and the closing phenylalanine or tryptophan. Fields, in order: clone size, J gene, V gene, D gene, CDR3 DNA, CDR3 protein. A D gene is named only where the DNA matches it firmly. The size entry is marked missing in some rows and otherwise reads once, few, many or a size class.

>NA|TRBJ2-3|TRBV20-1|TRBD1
TGTTCGAGCCGGGACAGGAACACAGATACGCAGTATTTT
CSSRDRNTDTQYF
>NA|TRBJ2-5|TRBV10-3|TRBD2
TGTGCCATCAGTGAGATCTCCGTAGCGGGAGATGAGACCCAGTACTTC
CAISEISVAGDETQYF
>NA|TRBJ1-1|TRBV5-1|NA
TGCGCCAGCACGCCCCCGGGACAAAACACTGAAGCTTTCTTT
CASTPPGQNTEAFF
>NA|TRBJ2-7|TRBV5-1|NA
TGCGCCAGCAGCTTGCTTGCGGGGAGGCAGTACTTC
CASSLLAGRQYF
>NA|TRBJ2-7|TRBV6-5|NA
TGTGCCAGCAGTCACTCTTCTGATAGTGGCTACGAGCAGTACTTC
CASSHSSDSGYEQYF
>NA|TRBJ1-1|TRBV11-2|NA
TGTGCCAGCAGCGTACATAGGAACACTGAAGCTTTCTTT
CASSVHRNTEAFF
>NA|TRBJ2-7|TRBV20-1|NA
TGCAGTGCTAGATTTAGCGGAGCCTACGAGCAGTACTTC
CSARFSGAYEQYF
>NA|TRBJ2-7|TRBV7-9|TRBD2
TGTGCCAGCAGCAGCGGGACTTACGAGCGGTACTTC
CASSSGTYERYF
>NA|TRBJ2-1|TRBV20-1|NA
TGCGGGGGGCGGCCCGCGTACAATGAGCAGTTCTTC
CGGRPAYNEQFF
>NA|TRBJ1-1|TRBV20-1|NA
TGCAGTGCGCCGCGACAGGTTAGGTCTGAAGCTTTCTTT
CSAPRQVRSEAFF
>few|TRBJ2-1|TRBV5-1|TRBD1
TGCGCCAGCACCGTTACAGGGGGCCCCTACAATGAGCAGTTCTTC
CASTVTGGPYNEQFF
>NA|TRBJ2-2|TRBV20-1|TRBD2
TGCAGTGCTAGGGGACTAGCGACAAACACCGGGGAGCTGTTTTTT
CSARGLATNTGELFF
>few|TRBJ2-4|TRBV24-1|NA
TGTGCCACCAGTGATTTGCAGGACCCGAAAAACATTCAGTACTTC
CATSDLQDPKNIQYF
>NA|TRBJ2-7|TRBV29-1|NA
TGCAGCGTTGAAGCTGACTCGCCCTACGAGCAGTACTTC
CSVEADSPYEQYF
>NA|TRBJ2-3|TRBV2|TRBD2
TGTGCCAGCCACCCGGGGACTAGCGGGAGCACAGATACGCAGTATTTT
CASHPGTSGSTDTQYF
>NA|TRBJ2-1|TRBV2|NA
TGTGCCAGCAGTGGGCCGAGCTCCTACAATGAGCAGTTCTTC
CASSGPSSYNEQFF
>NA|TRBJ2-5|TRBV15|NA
TGTGCCACCAGCAAGGACAGCTACCAAGAGACCCAGTACTTC
CATSKDSYQETQYF
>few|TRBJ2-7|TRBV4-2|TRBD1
TGTGCCAGCAGCCAAAGGAGTCGAGGACAGGGGTATTACGAGCAGTACTTC
CASSQRSRGQGYYEQYF
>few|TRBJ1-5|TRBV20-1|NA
TGCAGTGCTAGAGATCGGAGGGGGACTCAGCCCCAGCATTTT
CSARDRRGTQPQHF
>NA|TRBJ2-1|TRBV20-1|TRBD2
TGCAGTGCTAGAGATGCGACTAGCGGGGTCTACAGGCGCTCCTACAATGAGCAGTTCTTC
CSARDATSGVYRRSYNEQFF
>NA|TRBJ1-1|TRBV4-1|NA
TGCGCCAGCAGCCAAGCCCAGGGACTGAACACTGAAGCTTTCTTT
CASSQAQGLNTEAFF
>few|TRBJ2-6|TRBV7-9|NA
TGTGCCACCTCAATCGGAACTGGGGCCAACGTCCTGACTTTC
CATSIGTGANVLTF
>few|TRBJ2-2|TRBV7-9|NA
TGTGCCGTGGGGCGGGCGAACACCGGGGAGCTGTTTTTT
CAVGRANTGELFF
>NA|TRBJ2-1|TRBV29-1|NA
TGCAGCGTTGGCCTAGTTATTGGCAATGAGCAGTTCTTC
CSVGLVIGNEQFF
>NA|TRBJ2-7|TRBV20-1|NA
TGCAGTGCTAGAGATTTGACGGGTTCTTCCTACGAGCAGTACTTC
CSARDLTGSSYEQYF
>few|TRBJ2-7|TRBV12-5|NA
TGTGCTAGTGGTTTGGGGGGCTACGAGCAGTACTTC
CASGLGGYEQYF
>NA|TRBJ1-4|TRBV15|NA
TGTGCCTCCCTTTCGGGCTATAATGAAAAACTGTTTTTT
CASLSGYNEKLFF
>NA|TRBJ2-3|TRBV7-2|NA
TGTGCCAGCAGCTTGATAGACAGCTCGAGGGGAGATACGCAGTATTTT
CASSLIDSSRGDTQYF
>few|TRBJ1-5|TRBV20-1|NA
TGCAGTGCTATGAACGCGGGCAATCAGCCCCAGCATTTT
CSAMNAGNQPQHF
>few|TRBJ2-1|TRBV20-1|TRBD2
TGCAGTGCTAGGAAAGGGACTAGCGGTGACAATGAGCAGTTCTTC
CSARKGTSGDNEQFF
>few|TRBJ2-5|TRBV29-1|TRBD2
TGCAGCGTTGGTGAACTAGCGGTCCAAGAGACCCAGTACTTC
CSVGELAVQETQYF
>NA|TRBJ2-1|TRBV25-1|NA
TGTGTCAGCAGTACCCGCCCCGGGGACACCGAGCAGTTCTTC
CVSSTRPGDTEQFF
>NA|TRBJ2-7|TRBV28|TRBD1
TGTGCCAGCAGCCTTCCGGGACAGGCAAACAACGAGCAGTACTTC
CASSLPGQANNEQYF
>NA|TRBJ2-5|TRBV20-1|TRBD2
TGCAGTGCTAGAGATACGGATGCGGGAGGGCCCCAAGAGACCCAGTACTTC
CSARDTDAGGPQETQYF
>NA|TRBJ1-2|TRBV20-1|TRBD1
TGCAGTGCTAGACTAAACAGGGGGGCTGGTGGCTACACCTTC
CSARLNRGAGGYTF
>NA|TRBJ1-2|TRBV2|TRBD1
TGTGCCAGCAGTCATACCGGGACAGGGGGCCATGGCTACACCTTC
CASSHTGTGGHGYTF
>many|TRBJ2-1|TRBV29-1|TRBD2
TGCAGCGTTGAAGGTCGTCTAGCGGGAGGGGGATCTTACAATGAGCAGTTCTTC
CSVEGRLAGGGSYNEQFF
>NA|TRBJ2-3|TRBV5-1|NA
TGCGCCAGCAGCTTGGATTCTAAGCGGGCCTCGGATACGCAGTATTTT
CASSLDSKRASDTQYF
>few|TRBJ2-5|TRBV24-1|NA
TGTGCCACCAGTGGCGACCAAGAGACCCAGTACTTC
CATSGDQETQYF
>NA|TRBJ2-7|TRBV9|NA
TGTGCCAGCAGCGTAGCTACCGACGGCTCCTACGAGCAGTACTTC
CASSVATDGSYEQYF